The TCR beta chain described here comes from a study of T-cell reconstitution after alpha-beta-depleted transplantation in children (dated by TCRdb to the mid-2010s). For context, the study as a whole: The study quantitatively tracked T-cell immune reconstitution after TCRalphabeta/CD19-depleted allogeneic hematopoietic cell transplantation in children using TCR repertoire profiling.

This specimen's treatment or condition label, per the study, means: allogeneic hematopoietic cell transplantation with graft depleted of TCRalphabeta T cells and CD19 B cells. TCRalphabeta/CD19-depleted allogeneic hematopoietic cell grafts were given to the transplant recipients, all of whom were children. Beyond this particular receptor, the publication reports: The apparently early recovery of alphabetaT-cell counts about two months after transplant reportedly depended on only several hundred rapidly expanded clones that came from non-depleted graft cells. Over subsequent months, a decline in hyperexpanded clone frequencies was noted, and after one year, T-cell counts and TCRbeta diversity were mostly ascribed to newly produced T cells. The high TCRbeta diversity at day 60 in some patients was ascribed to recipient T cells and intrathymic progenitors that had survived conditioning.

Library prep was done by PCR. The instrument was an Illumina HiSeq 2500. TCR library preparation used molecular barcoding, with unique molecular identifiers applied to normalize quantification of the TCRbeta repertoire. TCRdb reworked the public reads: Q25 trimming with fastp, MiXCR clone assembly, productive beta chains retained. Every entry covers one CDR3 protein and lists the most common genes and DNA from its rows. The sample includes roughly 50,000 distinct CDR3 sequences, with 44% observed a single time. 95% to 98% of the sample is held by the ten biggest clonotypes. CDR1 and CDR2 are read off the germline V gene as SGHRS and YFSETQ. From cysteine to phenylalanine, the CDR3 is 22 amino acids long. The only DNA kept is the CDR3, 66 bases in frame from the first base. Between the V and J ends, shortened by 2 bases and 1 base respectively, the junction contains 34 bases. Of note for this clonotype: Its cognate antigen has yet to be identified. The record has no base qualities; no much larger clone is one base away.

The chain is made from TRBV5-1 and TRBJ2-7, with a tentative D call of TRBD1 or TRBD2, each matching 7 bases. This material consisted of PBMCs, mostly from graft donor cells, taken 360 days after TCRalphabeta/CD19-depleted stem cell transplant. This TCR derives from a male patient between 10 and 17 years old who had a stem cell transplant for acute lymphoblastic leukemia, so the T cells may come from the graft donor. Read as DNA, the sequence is TGCGCCAGCAGCTTCTCCCCGATCCCACACCACCCGGGGAGGGGGCCTTCCTACGAGCAGTACTTC. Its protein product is CASSFSPIPHHPGRGPSYEQYF.